Each of the 16 T cell receptor beta chains below was sequenced from the same sample in a study of cytomegalovirus exposure and HLA in healthy donors. Both 60 Vbeta primers and 13 Jbeta primers went into the PCR. Produced via immunoSEQ multiplex PCR; TCRdb's table is partial and in-frame only. In the table there are 95,000 to 150,000 clones, 60% to 85% of which are singletons. The specimen was PBMCs. The receptors were sampled from a man aged 25 to 40 in good health and CMV-seronegative.

This chain joins TRBV25-1 and TRBJ1-3; D gene uncertain. The CDR3 is made up of 14 amino acids. V lost 3 bases to trimming and J lost 1 base, with 7 bases between them. Germline CDR1 is MGHDK and CDR2 is SYGVNS. The CDR3 reads CASSEERSGNTIYF. The DNA of the CDR3 is TGTGCCAGCAGTGAGGAGCGTTCTGGAAACACCATATATTTT. The full variable domain, its missing parts supplied by reference TRBV25-1 and TRBJ1-3, is EADIYQTPRYLVIGTGKKITLECSQTMGHDKMYWYQQDPGMELHLIHYSYGVNSTEKGDLSSESTVSRIRTEHFPLTLESARPSHTSQYLCASSEERSGNTIYFGEGSWLTVV.

V and J are TRBV6-6 and TRBJ1-5; D gene unclear. This CDR3 is 14 amino acids long. The V end was cut by 4 bases, the J end by 2 bases, with 9 bases between. In germline, CDR1 is MNHNY, CDR2 SVGAGI (reference sequence). In DNA, the CDR3 is TGTGCCAGCAGTTTCGAACTTGGCAATCAGCCCCAGCATTTT. It yields the protein CASSFELGNQPQHF.

The J gene is TRBJ2-1, the V gene TRBV30; tentative D call: TRBD2 (6 bases). Trimming took 0 bases from V and 6 from J, leaving 18 bases between them. The CDR3 loop spans 16 amino acids. In germline, CDR1 is GTSNPN, CDR2 SVGIG (reference sequence). The CDR3 DNA is TGTGCCTGGAGTGTGGGACTGGGCCCTTGGGTCAATGAGCAGTTCTTC. Protein sequence: CAWSVGLGPWVNEQFF.

The rearrangement uses TRBV6-5 and TRBJ1-1; 7 positions match TRBD1. CDR1 is MNHEY and CDR2 is SVGAGI in the germline V gene. V was pared by 5 bases and J by 6 bases, with 12 bases of the junction left unmatched. The CDR3 has 15 amino acids. The DNA of the CDR3 is TGTGCCAGCAGTCCACGGAGAGGGGGCTTTTCTGAAGCTTTCTTT. Protein sequence: CASSPRRGGFSEAFF.

This chain joins TRBV5-5 and TRBJ2-3; 12 nucleotides align to TRBD2. The CDR3 runs 14 residues. After removal of 3 bases from V and 6 bases from J, the junction contained 2 bases not matched to a gene. Per germline, CDR1 SGHKS and CDR2 YYEKEE (reference sequence). In DNA form, the CDR3 reads TGTGCCAGCAGCTCGACTAGCGGGGGCGATACGCAGTATTTT. This gives the protein CASSSTSGGDTQYF.

The V and J genes are TRBV27 and TRBJ2-7; D uncertain. Germline-derived CDR1 and CDR2 are MNHEY and SMNVEV (reference sequence). The CDR3 totals 16 residues. V was trimmed by 0 bases and J by 2 bases, leaving 14 bases between them. CDR3 nucleotide sequence: TGTGCCAGCAGTTTATCGGTCCGCCCAAGAGCCTACGAGCAGTACTTC. Protein: CASSLSVRPRAYEQYF.

This clone was seen just once. The DNA of the CDR3 is TGTGCCAGTAGTAGACTAGCGGTACACGGACTGTTCTTC. Its protein is CASSRLAVHGLFF. The chain recombines TRBV19 with TRBJ2-1; 9 bases map to TRBD2. There are 13 residues in the CDR3. The V gene end was trimmed by 4 bases and the J gene end by 15 bases; junction bases not matched to a gene: 10. Germline CDR1 LNHDA, CDR2 SQIVND (reference sequence).

The V gene is TRBV29-1, the J gene TRBJ2-1; 10 bases fit TRBD2. CDR1 SQVTM and CDR2 ANQGSEA come from the germline V gene. J gave up 8 bases and V 2 bases, and 9 bases lay outside the gene matches. The CDR3 has 15 amino acids. CDR3 protein: CSVEPPSGRGYEQFF. DNA for the CDR3: TGCAGCGTTGAACCCCCTAGCGGGAGAGGGTATGAGCAGTTCTTC.

CDR3 bases: TGCGCCAGCAGCCCGGGGACAGGGAGCGAGTACTTC. As protein: CASSPGTGSEYF. This chain joins TRBV4-1 and TRBJ2-4; 9 bases match TRBD1. The V segment lost 4 bases and the J segment 14 bases; nucleotides outside the gene matches: 6. The CDR3 runs 12 residues. Germline-derived CDR1 and CDR2 are MGHRA and YSYEKL.

The rearrangement links TRBV28 to TRBJ2-3; D not resolved. The germline V gene encodes CDR1 MDHEN and CDR2 SYDVKM. V was shortened by 1 base and J by 3 bases, with 8 bases between the two germline ends. This CDR3 is 14 amino acids long. This CDR3 reads CASSLSLVTDTQYF. In DNA, the CDR3 is TGTGCCAGCAGTTTATCCCTAGTTACAGATACGCAGTATTTT.

The gene calls are TRBV5-1 and TRBJ1-2; D may be TRBD1 (5 bases). The CDR3 spans 15 residues. Trimming stripped 0 bases from V and 2 bases from J, with 11 bases between. In germline, CDR1 is SGHRS, CDR2 YFSETQ. This CDR3 is CASSLEPRENYGYTF. The CDR3 region has the DNA TGCGCCAGCAGCTTGGAGCCCAGGGAAAACTATGGCTACACCTTC.

The V and J genes are TRBV27 and TRBJ1-6; 7 bases map to TRBD1. Germline-derived CDR1 and CDR2 are MNHEY and SMNVEV (reference sequence). This CDR3 comprises 15 residues. The junction had 10 bases not matched to a gene; V was cut back by 7 bases and J by 7 bases. CDR3: CASKTEGAGNSPLHF. The DNA of the CDR3 is TGTGCCAGCAAGACGGAGGGGGCTGGGAATTCACCCCTCCACTTT.

The chain uses TRBV4-1 and TRBJ2-5; maybe TRBD2 (6 bases). The J call may not be correct, given that the DNA end is closer to TRBJ2-7. Germline CDR1 and CDR2: MGHRA and YSYEKL. The CDR3 is 16 residues long. The CDR3 nucleotides are TGCGCCAGCAGCCAAGAAGACGGGGGAAGCTCCTACGAGCAGTACTTC. It translates to CASSQEDGGSSYEQYF.

The V call is TRBV5-1, the J call TRBJ2-7, with 7 bases fitting TRBD1. After removal of 3 bases from V and 2 bases from J, the junction contained 8 bases not matched to a gene. Germline-derived CDR1 and CDR2 are SGHRS and YFSETQ. The CDR3 runs to 15 residues. The CDR3 DNA is TGCGCCAGCAGCTCTACACCGGGACAGACCTACGAGCAGTACTTC. The encoded protein is CASSSTPGQTYEQYF.

The V gene is TRBV7-9, the J gene TRBJ1-1; TRBD1 matches at 8 bases. CDR3 length: 14 residues. Germline CDR1 SEHNR, CDR2 FQNEAQ (reference sequence). The junction had 7 bases not matched to a gene; V was cut back by 6 bases and J by 4 bases. This CDR3 reads CASSDTDRGTEAFF. In DNA form, the CDR3 reads TGTGCCAGCAGTGACACTGACAGGGGCACTGAAGCTTTCTTT.

V usage is TRBV2 and J usage is TRBJ2-7; 9 bases align to TRBD1. The CDR3 is 14 residues long. The V segment lost 6 bases and the J segment 1 base; nucleotides outside the gene matches: 4. CDR1 is SNHLY, CDR2 FYNNEI, per germline. CDR3 in DNA: TGTGCCAGCAGCGACAGGGGGATATCCTACGAGCAGTACTTC. Its protein is CASSDRGISYEQYF.